Sequencing of this TCR beta chain was carried out in a study of T cells after yellow fever vaccination. Study summary: Preparation of the low-cell-number fractions used SMART-Seq v4 Ultra Low Input. General observations from the study: Among primary-vaccination clones, most reappeared after the booster, at 95% to 96% for CD4 and 88% for CD8.

TCRdb reprocessed the 5' RACE reads via MiXCR and lists one record per CDR3 protein. There are about 580,000 distinct CDR3 sequences in the sample; roughly a sixth occur only once, and about 18% lies in the top ten. This CDR3 is built from 12 residues. J was trimmed by 6 bases and V by 5 bases; bases with no gene match: 3. This clonotype was seen only a few times. Antigen: not known. This chain joins TRBV12-3 or TRBV12-4 and TRBJ2-7; 8 bases are a match to TRBD1. This receptor was obtained from a man younger than 35 who received the YFV17D yellow fever vaccine. The sequences come from PBMCs, collected 5 to 6 days after the first yellow fever vaccination. CDR3 in DNA: TGTGCCAGCAGTCCCAGGGGGCCCGAGCAGTACTTC. Amino acid sequence: CASSPRGPEQYF.